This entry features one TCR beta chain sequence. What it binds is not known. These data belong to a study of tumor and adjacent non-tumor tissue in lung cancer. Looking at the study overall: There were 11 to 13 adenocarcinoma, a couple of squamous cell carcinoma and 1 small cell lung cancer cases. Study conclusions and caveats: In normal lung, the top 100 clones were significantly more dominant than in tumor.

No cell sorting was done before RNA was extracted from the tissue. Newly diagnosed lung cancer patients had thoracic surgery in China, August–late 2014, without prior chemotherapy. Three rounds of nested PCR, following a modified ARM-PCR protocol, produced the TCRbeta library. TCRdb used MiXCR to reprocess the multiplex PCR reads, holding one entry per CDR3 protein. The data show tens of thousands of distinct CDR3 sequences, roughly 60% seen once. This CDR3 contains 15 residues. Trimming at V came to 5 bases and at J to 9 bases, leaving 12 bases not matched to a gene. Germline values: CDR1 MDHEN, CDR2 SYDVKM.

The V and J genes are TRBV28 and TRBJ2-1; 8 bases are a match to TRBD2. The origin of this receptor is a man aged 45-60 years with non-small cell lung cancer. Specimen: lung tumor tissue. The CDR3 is CASSVRTSLQSEQFF. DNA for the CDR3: TGTGCCAGCAGTGTGCGGACTAGCTTACAAAGTGAGCAGTTCTTC.